One and the same sample provided the 11 T cell receptor beta chains below, sequenced in a study of CD8+ T cells in alopecia areata. Sequencing relied on a cDNA template that was reverse transcribed from extracted RNA. Repertoires were generated with immunoSEQ multiplex PCR, while TCRdb's copy carries only in-frame clones and drops some. The sample consists of about 69,000 clones, roughly three fifths of them appearing once. The input for sequencing was CD8+ T cells sorted from blood, taken at week 0. The receptor set was obtained from a human donor with alopecia areata.

Here the CDR3 reads CAITPGLAGEHSGANVLTF. Here the CDR3 DNA reads TGTGCCATCACTCCGGGACTAGCGGGAGAACACTCTGGGGCCAACGTCCTGACTTTC. V and J are TRBV10-3 and TRBJ2-6, with 14 bases lining up with TRBD2. The junction had 8 bases not matched to a gene; V was cut back by 7 bases and J by 0 bases. This CDR3 is 19 amino acids long. The germline CDR1 and CDR2 sequences are ENHRY and SYGVKD.

The V gene is TRBV7-2, the J gene TRBJ2-7; 10 positions match TRBD1. The CDR3 totals 14 residues. Germline values: CDR1 SGHTA, CDR2 FQGNSA. V lost 6 bases and J lost 4; bases outside the gene matches: 6. CDR3 nucleotide sequence: TGTGCCAGCAGTTCCGGGACAGGGGAGTACGAGCAGTACTTC. It translates to CASSSGTGEYEQYF. Using reference TRBV7-2 and TRBJ2-7 for the parts outside the CDR3, the full variable domain is GAGVSQSPSNKVTEKGKDVELRCDPISGHTALYWYRQSLGQGLEFLIYFQGNSAPDKSGLPSDRFSAERTGGSVSTLTIQRTQQEDSAVYLCASSSGTGEYEQYFGPGTRLTVT.

This chain connects TRBV28 to TRBJ1-5; D unclear. The CDR3 runs 19 residues. Germline V gives CDR1 MDHEN, CDR2 SYDVKM. Trimming removed 2 bases at V and 0 bases at J, with 20 bases between. The CDR3 loop reads CASSLRLIDSFISNQPQHF. The CDR3 DNA sequence: TGTGCCAGCAGTTTAAGGTTGATCGACTCCTTCATTAGCAATCAGCCCCAGCATTTT.

DNA for the CDR3: TGTGCCAGCAGTTACTCGACGGGGGACCTTGAAAAACTGTTTTTT. It specifies CASSYSTGDLEKLFF. V and J are TRBV6-5 and TRBJ1-4, with D tentatively TRBD1 (5 bases). The germline V and J ends were trimmed by 0 bases and 7 bases, with 12 bases remaining between them. CDR3 length: 15 residues. CDR1 and CDR2 (germline): MNHEY, SVGAGI.

The V gene is TRBV15, the J gene TRBJ2-2; D is uncertain. The CDR3 consists of 17 residues. Trimming took 0 bases from V and 7 from J, leaving 18 bases between them. CDR1 is LNHNV, CDR2 YYDKDF, per germline (reference sequence). CDR3 nucleotides: TGTGCCACCAGCAGAGATATCGAGCCGGGTGATGGCGGGGAGCTGTTTTTT. Translation gives CATSRDIEPGDGGELFF.

The CDR3 is CASSLNTGELFF. The CDR3, as DNA: TGTGCCAGCAGCTTAAACACCGGGGAGCTGTTTTTT. The V gene is TRBV11-2, the J gene TRBJ2-2, with D unresolved. V lost 2 bases, J lost 2 bases, and 0 bases lay in between. The CDR3 spans 12 residues. Germline V lookup: CDR1 SGHAT, CDR2 FQNNGV. The full variable domain, in which reference TRBV11-2 and TRBJ2-2 provide the parts outside the CDR3, is EAGVAQSPRYKIIEKRQSVAFWCNPISGHATLYWYQQILGQGPKLLIQFQNNGVVDDSQLPKDRFSAERLKGVDSTLKIQPAKLEDSAVYLCASSLNTGELFFGEGSRLTVL.

This clone was recorded only once. The chain carries TRBV7-9 and TRBJ2-5; no definite D call. Trimming stripped 7 bases from V and 5 bases from J, with 11 bases between. This CDR3 is built from 12 residues. The germline gives CDR1 SEHNR, CDR2 FQNEAQ (reference sequence). This chain's CDR3 is CASTPNGETQYF. Written as DNA, the CDR3 is TGTGCCAGCACCCCGAATGGGGAGACCCAGTACTTC.

The rearrangement joins TRBV6-6 to TRBJ1-5, with D hard to call. The CDR3 covers 14 residues. V was trimmed by 6 bases and J by 7 bases, leaving 16 bases between them. In germline, CDR1 is MNHNY, CDR2 SVGAGI (reference sequence). CDR3 DNA sequence: TGTGCCAGCAGGGAAGGAGAACGGAAACAGCCCCAGCATTTT. Its translation: CASREGERKQPQHF.

J is TRBJ2-5 and V is TRBV25-1; 11 positions match TRBD2. The CDR3 spans 16 residues. The germline CDR1 and CDR2 sequences are MGHDK and SYGVNS. The ends lost 3 bases at V and 0 bases at J; junction bases unmatched: 3. CDR3 loop: CASSEKLAGDQETQYF. As DNA, the CDR3 is TGTGCCAGCAGTGAGAAACTAGCGGGGGACCAAGAGACCCAGTACTTC.

This clone was observed a few times. This sequence joins TRBV28 and TRBJ1-5, with D possibly matching TRBD1 (5 bases). From germline, CDR1 is MDHEN and CDR2 SYDVKM. Trimming took 5 bases from V and 2 from J, leaving 16 bases between them. This CDR3 spans 16 amino acids. CDR3 region: CASSGGTVVGNQPQHF. The DNA for the CDR3 is TGTGCCAGCAGTGGGGGGACGGTCGTAGGCAATCAGCCCCAGCATTTT.

At least ten counts were recorded for this clone. The chain has TRBV6-1 and TRBJ2-7; 10 bases map to TRBD2. Trimming took 1 base from V and 0 from J; bases not matched to a gene: 0. Germline CDR1 is MNHNS and CDR2 is SASEGT. CDR3 size: 15 residues. The chain's CDR3 is CASSEGLAGSYEQYF. DNA of the CDR3: TGTGCCAGCAGTGAAGGACTAGCGGGCTCCTACGAGCAGTACTTC.